Each of the 14 T cell receptor beta chains below was sequenced from the same sample in a study of blood T cell repertoires in COVID-19. Sequencing was performed with immunoSEQ multiplex PCR; in TCRdb, only in-frame clones are kept and a portion is missing. The data contain roughly 200,000 clones, 75% to 85% of them singletons. Sequences were obtained from peripheral blood. The receptors stem from a human donor in a cohort sampled during active COVID-19.

J is TRBJ2-3 and V is TRBV24-1, with 9 nucleotides matching TRBD2. Trimming cost V 3 bases and J 2 bases; bases outside gene matches: 5. The CDR3 loop spans 16 amino acids. The germline gives CDR1 KGHDR, CDR2 SFDVKD. The CDR3 DNA is TGTGCCACCAGTGATCCAGCGGGAGGAGTCACAGATACGCAGTATTTT. Its translation is CATSDPAGGVTDTQYF.

The CDR3 loop reads CASSRTGIRDYGYTF. The CDR3 nucleotides are TGTGCCAGCAGTAGGACAGGGATTCGGGACTATGGCTACACCTTC. This chain links TRBV27 with TRBJ1-2; 8 bases are shared with TRBD1. The germline gives CDR1 MNHEY, CDR2 SMNVEV (reference sequence). This CDR3 region has 15 residues. Germline trimming cut 5 bases from V and 3 bases from J; bases unmatched to any gene: 8.

The rearrangement joins TRBV28 to TRBJ1-4, with D possibly matching TRBD1 (5 bases). The CDR3 sequence is 14 residues long. The V end lost 5 bases, the J end lost 8 bases, and 15 bases lay between the germline ends. The V gene's germline CDR1 is MDHEN and CDR2 SYDVKM. DNA of the CDR3: TGTGCCAGCAGTACAATCCAGGGAGGCGAAAAACTGTTTTTT. Its protein product is CASSTIQGGEKLFF.

V and J are TRBV12-3 or TRBV12-4 and TRBJ2-1, with unresolved D. The CDR3 has 10 residues. Trimming cost V 5 bases and J 8 bases, with 4 bases left between them. The CDR3 here is CASSLHEQFF. CDR3 coding DNA: TGTGCCAGCAGTCTTCATGAGCAGTTCTTC.

J is TRBJ1-5 and V is TRBV15; no clear D. The CDR3 is made up of 13 amino acids. V was cut by 2 bases and J by 4 bases, with 6 bases left in between. Germline V CDR1 and CDR2: LNHNV, YYDKDF (reference sequence). The CDR3 sequence: CATSRIPNQPQHF. The CDR3 coding sequence is TGTGCCACCAGCAGAATCCCGAATCAGCCCCAGCATTTT.

The chain uses TRBV7-2 and TRBJ1-3, with D uncertain. There are 14 residues in the CDR3. CDR1 SGHTA and CDR2 FQGNSA come from the germline V gene. The V gene lost 1 base and the J gene lost 0 bases, with 4 bases spanning the gap. CDR3 coding DNA: TGTGCCAGCAGCTTAGACTACTCTGGAAACACCATATATTTT. It codes for CASSLDYSGNTIYF.

The chain links TRBV12-5 to TRBJ2-5, with a weak D call TRBD2 (5 bases). CDR1 and CDR2 from the germline V gene are LGHNT and FRNRAP. Trimming took 5 bases from V and 5 from J, leaving 12 bases between them. This CDR3 has 13 amino acids. CDR3: CASGRSGTETQYF. In DNA form, the CDR3 reads TGTGCTAGTGGTCGATCGGGAACGGAGACCCAGTACTTC.

V usage is TRBV6-5 and J usage is TRBJ2-1, with 11 bases identical to TRBD2. Losses at the gene ends were 8 bases for V and 3 bases for J; bases not matched to a gene: 3. The CDR3 consists of 14 residues. From germline, CDR1 is MNHEY and CDR2 SVGAGI. CDR3 sequence: CASRLAGFYNEQFF. CDR3 sequence (DNA): TGTGCCAGCCGACTAGCGGGATTCTACAATGAGCAGTTCTTC.

The chain combines TRBV19 with TRBJ2-1, with 10 bases aligning to TRBD2. This CDR3 spans 17 amino acids. In germline, CDR1 is LNHDA, CDR2 SQIVND (reference sequence). Unmatched junction bases numbered 15, after V lost 7 bases and J lost 6 bases. The CDR3 loop reads CASIQRGGSGRINEQFF. For the CDR3, the DNA is TGTGCCAGTATTCAAAGGGGGGGTAGCGGGAGGATCAATGAGCAGTTCTTC.

This chain joins TRBV9 and TRBJ1-1, with D perhaps TRBD1 (5 bases). Trimming removed 0 bases at V and 4 bases at J, with 10 bases between. CDR1 is SGDLS, CDR2 YYNGEE, per germline. This CDR3 has 14 residues. The CDR3 nucleotides are TGTGCCAGCAGCGTAGTACAGGCAGGCACTGAAGCTTTCTTT. This encodes CASSVVQAGTEAFF.

This rearrangement joins TRBV9 to TRBJ2-1, with 10 bases fitting TRBD2. CDR1 SGDLS and CDR2 YYNGEE come from the germline V gene. This CDR3 spans 16 amino acids. J lost 1 base, V lost 4 bases, and 5 bases had no gene match. The CDR3 spells CASSPRTSGSYNEQFF. The CDR3 DNA follows: TGTGCCAGCAGCCCCAGGACTAGCGGATCCTACAATGAGCAGTTCTTC. Based on the CDR3 plus reference TRBV9 and TRBJ2-1, the full variable domain is DSGVTQTPKHLITATGQRVTLRCSPRSGDLSVYWYQQSLDQGLQFLIQYYNGEERAKGNILERFSAQQFPDLHSELNLSSLELGDSALYFCASSPRTSGSYNEQFFGPGTRLTVL.

This clone was observed a few times. The genes are TRBV3-1 (or the pseudogene TRBV3-2) and TRBJ2-3; 11 nucleotides agree with TRBD2. The CDR3 contains 18 residues. The junction had 16 bases not matched to a gene; V was cut back by 11 bases and J by 0 bases. Germline CDR1 reads LGHDT; CDR2 reads YNNKEL (reference sequence). The CDR3 DNA follows: TGTGCCCCGACCCCTTTGGCAGGACTAGCGGGTAGCACAGATACGCAGTATTTT. Translating it yields CAPTPLAGLAGSTDTQYF.

Details on this clone: Sequence at one end of the junction differs from germline and may be a read error. V usage is TRBV5-1 and J usage is TRBJ2-1; 9 bases fit TRBD1. This CDR3 comprises 12 residues. Germline-derived CDR1 and CDR2 are SGHRS and YFSETQ. CDR3 protein: CASSPDRGGSLF. Written as DNA, the CDR3 is TGCGCCAGCAGCCCGGACAGGGGAGGTTCGCTCTTC. The whole variable domain, filled in from reference TRBV5-1 and TRBJ2-1, reads KAGVTQTPRYLIKTRGQQVTLSCSPISGHRSVSWYQQTPGQGLQFLFEYFSETQRNKGNFPGRFSGRQFSNSRSEMNVSTLELGDSALYLCASSPDRGGSLFGPGTRLTVL.

This clone was seen once. The J gene is TRBJ1-6, the V gene TRBV19; D is ambiguous. With 2 bases removed from V and 5 bases from J, the gap between germline ends came to 7 bases. Germline V lookup: CDR1 LNHDA, CDR2 SQIVND (reference sequence). The CDR3 has 14 residues. CDR3 sequence (DNA): TGTGCCAGTAGTATAAAGAGGGATAATTCACCCCTCCACTTT. Amino acids: CASSIKRDNSPLHF. Full variable domain (missing parts from reference TRBV19 and TRBJ1-6): DGGITQSPKYLFRKEGQNVTLSCEQNLNHDAMYWYRQDPGQGLRLIYYSQIVNDFQKGDIAEGYSVSREKKESFPLTVTSAQKNPTAFYLCASSIKRDNSPLHFGNGTRLTVT.